Below, one TCR beta chain is given with its context. Germline loops: CDR1 SGHDT, CDR2 YYEEEE. Trimming shortened V by 2 bases and J by 3 bases, and 14 bases separated the two germline ends. The CDR3 is made up of 15 amino acids. This entry is derived from a study of blood T cell repertoires in COVID-19. Study as a whole: The cDNA or gDNA used as material had been derived from T cells, B-cell-depleted T cells, or PBMCs.

The protocol was immunoSEQ multiplex PCR, while the TCRdb copy is restricted to in-frame clones and leaves out a portion. The repertoire has 200,000 to 250,000 clones, approximately 85% of them found once; the top ten carry approximately 5%. Sequencing was done on a sample of peripheral blood. The chain couples TRBV5-6 to TRBJ2-5; D is ambiguous. This TCR came from a woman between 65 and 79 years old with COVID-19, enrolled during active disease. The CDR3 reads CASSLLRTREETQYF. In DNA form, the CDR3 reads TGTGCCAGCAGCTTACTAAGAACCCGAGAAGAGACCCAGTACTTC.